This passage covers 17 T cell receptor beta chains from one sample sequenced in a study of blood T cell repertoires in COVID-19. The method was immunoSEQ multiplex PCR; TCRdb's version includes in-frame clones alone and lacks a portion of them. The repertoire holds tens of thousands of clones, with approximately 79% as singletons. Specimen: peripheral blood. These receptor sequences come from a man between 60 and 75 years old with acute or convalescent COVID-19.

The rearrangement joins TRBV4-1 to TRBJ1-6; TRBD1 might be the D (6 bases). The germline V and J ends were trimmed by 4 bases and 7 bases, with 17 bases remaining between them. The V gene's germline CDR1 is MGHRA and CDR2 YSYEKL. This CDR3 spans 16 amino acids. The CDR3 DNA reads TGCGCCAGCAGCCCGGAGGGGGGGAAACACAATTCACCCCTCCACTTT. This sequence encodes CASSPEGGKHNSPLHF.

This clone occurred once. The J gene is TRBJ2-7, the V gene TRBV28; weak D call: TRBD1 (6 bases). With 6 bases removed from V and 3 bases from J, the gap between germline ends came to 12 bases. Germline V lookup: CDR1 MDHEN, CDR2 SYDVKM. The CDR3 spans 13 residues. In nucleotides, the CDR3 is TGTGCCAGCAGATACGGGACAATCTACGAGCAGTACTTC. It translates to CASRYGTIYEQYF.

This clone turned up a few times. The rearrangement uses TRBV4-1 and TRBJ1-2; maybe TRBD1 (5 bases). V shed 0 bases and J shed 8 bases, with 16 bases lying between them. Germline V gene sequence: CDR1 MGHRA, CDR2 YSYEKL. CDR3 size: 15 residues. In nucleotides, the CDR3 is TGCGCCAGCAGCCAAGATGGGGCAGGGCCTGTAGGCTACACCTTC. This gives the protein CASSQDGAGPVGYTF.

J is TRBJ2-7 and V is TRBV7-2; a possible D gene is TRBD2 (6 bases). Per the germline V gene, CDR1 is SGHTA and CDR2 is FQGNSA. The CDR3 contains 15 residues. V lost 4 bases and J 5 bases, leaving 18 bases between the germline ends. The CDR3, as DNA: TGTGCCAGCAGCTCATGGGTAGGGGAGGCGAACGAGCAGTACTTC. Protein product: CASSSWVGEANEQYF.

The chain uses TRBV11-3 and TRBJ2-1; 9 bases are a match to TRBD1. The CDR3 runs 16 residues. V shed 4 bases, J shed 1 base, and the junction held 5 bases outside the gene matches. Germline CDR1 and CDR2: SGHNT and YENEEA. The CDR3 protein is CASSSRGTGSYNEQFF. In DNA form, the CDR3 reads TGTGCCAGCAGCTCTAGAGGGACAGGGTCCTACAATGAGCAGTTCTTC.

V and J are TRBV20-1 and TRBJ1-1; tentative D call: TRBD1 (6 bases). Trimming stripped 3 bases from V and 7 bases from J, with 21 bases between. The germline V gene encodes CDR1 DFQATT and CDR2 SNEGSKA (reference sequence). The CDR3 covers 15 residues. CDR3 coding DNA: TGCAGTGCTAGTAATCTCCAGGGGATCGTACTTGAAGCTTTCTTT. Translating it yields CSASNLQGIVLEAFF.

The genes are TRBV27 and TRBJ1-5; 9 nucleotides align to TRBD1. CDR3 length: 16 amino acids. Germline V gene lookup returns CDR1 MNHEY and CDR2 SMNVEV (reference sequence). V was pared by 4 bases and J by 3 bases, with 7 bases of the junction left unmatched. CDR3 protein: CASSSTGGMVNQPQHF. In DNA form, the CDR3 reads TGTGCCAGCAGTTCAACAGGGGGCATGGTCAATCAGCCCCAGCATTTT.

The chain recombines TRBV5-1 with TRBJ1-1; D remains unclear. V was cut by 5 bases and J by 4 bases, with 12 bases left in between. CDR1 is SGHRS, CDR2 YFSETQ, per germline. This CDR3 comprises 13 residues. CDR3 DNA: TGCGCCAGCAGGAGAGAGAGCGGCACTGAAGCTTTCTTT. It encodes CASRRESGTEAFF.

In its sample, this clone was seen once. V gene TRBV5-5 combines with J gene TRBJ2-7; TRBD1 is a possible D gene (7 bases). CDR3 length: 14 amino acids. Between the trimmed V and J ends, which lost 4 bases and 3 bases, there was a span of 14 bases. Per the germline V gene, CDR1 is SGHKS and CDR2 is YYEKEE (reference sequence). The CDR3 DNA is TGTGCCAGCAGCGAGTATCAGGGGGGCTACGAGCAGTACTTC. Translated, it gives CASSEYQGGYEQYF.

In this sample, this clone turned up a few times. V usage is TRBV5-1 and J usage is TRBJ1-1; 9 positions agree with TRBD1. V was pared by 5 bases and J by 5 bases, with 7 bases of the junction left unmatched. The CDR3 is 14 residues long. Germline V gene sequence: CDR1 SGHRS, CDR2 YFSETQ. The DNA for the CDR3 is TGCGCCAGCAGGTCACAGGGGGCAACGACTGAAGCTTTCTTT. Amino acid sequence: CASRSQGATTEAFF.

The CDR3 spells CASSQEAEATTAHGYTF. CDR3 sequence (DNA): TGTGCCAGCAGCCAAGAGGCTGAGGCCACCACCGCCCATGGCTACACCTTC. The V call is TRBV4-2, the J call TRBJ1-2, with unresolved D. CDR1 is LGHNA and CDR2 is YNFKEQ in the germline V gene. The V gene lost 0 bases and the J gene lost 6 bases, with 20 bases spanning the gap. CDR3 length: 17 residues.

A single count supports this clone. The CDR3 loop reads CASSSRPSADTQYF. CDR3 DNA sequence: TGTGCCAGCAGCTCCCGACCTAGTGCAGATACGCAGTATTTT. The chain carries TRBV5-4 and TRBJ2-3; D is uncertain. Trimming shortened V by 3 bases and J by 4 bases, and 12 bases separated the two germline ends. Germline CDR1 reads SGHNT; CDR2 reads YYREEE (reference sequence). This CDR3 is built from 14 residues.

The chain joins TRBV29-1 to TRBJ1-2, with a possible D match to TRBD1 (6 bases). CDR3 size: 13 residues. Trimming removed 2 bases from V and 2 bases from J, with 9 bases in between. CDR1 SQVTM and CDR2 ANQGSEA come from the germline V gene. CDR3 loop: CSVERTDNYGYTF. CDR3 DNA: TGCAGCGTTGAAAGGACAGACAACTATGGCTACACCTTC.

This rearrangement joins TRBV6-6 to TRBJ2-3; 7 bases match TRBD2. The germline V gene encodes CDR1 MNHNY and CDR2 SVGAGI (reference sequence). There are 13 residues in the CDR3. The ends lost 9 bases at V and 4 bases at J; junction bases unmatched: 7. The CDR3 coding sequence is TGTGCCAGTGCTCAGCGGGGTTCAGATACGCAGTATTTT. This translates into CASAQRGSDTQYF.

There are a few counts of this clone. The chain carries TRBV5-5 and TRBJ1-3; D is unresolved. CDR3 length: 16 residues. The V gene's germline CDR1 is SGHKS and CDR2 YYEKEE (reference sequence). V was shortened by 0 bases and J by 4 bases, with 14 bases between the two germline ends. CDR3 sequence reads: CASSLADGRAGNTIYF. CDR3 DNA sequence: TGTGCCAGCAGCTTGGCCGATGGGAGGGCAGGAAACACCATATATTTT.

The V call is TRBV7-8, the J call TRBJ1-5, with D possibly being TRBD1 (5 bases). V was clipped by 3 bases and J by 1 base, with 13 bases between them. The germline gives CDR1 SGHVS, CDR2 FQNEAQ. The CDR3 has 16 amino acids. The CDR3 loop reads CASSLGEGRSNQPQHF. The CDR3 coding sequence is TGTGCCAGCAGCTTGGGGGAGGGAAGGAGCAATCAGCCCCAGCATTTT.

The V and J genes are TRBV27 and TRBJ1-1; D is undetermined. The ends were cut back, 7 bases at V and 0 bases at J, with 9 bases in the middle. Germline assignment: CDR1 MNHEY and CDR2 SMNVEV (reference sequence). The CDR3 sequence is 13 residues long. CDR3 sequence reads: CASKAGMNTEAFF. The CDR3 DNA sequence: TGTGCCAGCAAGGCAGGCATGAACACTGAAGCTTTCTTT.